This T cell receptor beta chain was observed in a study of regulatory T cells in long-lasting Graves disease (TCRdb year 2021). In the study overall: To count as having persistent Graves' disease, a patient had to have received antithyroid drug treatment for over 5 years with TSH receptor autoantibodies remaining persistently positive. The study was conducted in China and was registered as a clinical trial. A total of some 35 samples underwent TCR sequencing: around 13 from persistent and roughly 20 from newly diagnosed Graves' disease patients. In the clinical cohort, patients with persistent Graves' disease had used antithyroid drugs for an average of roughly 10 years. Persistent Graves' disease patients were compared with newly diagnosed Graves' disease patients by peripheral blood TCR sequencing and RNA sequencing. The paper as a whole reports these results and caveats: Persistent Graves' disease patients showed lower TCR Shannon entropy and fewer highly expanded clones than newly diagnosed patients, suggesting clonal expansion. Only the TCR beta chain was sequenced and analyzed. More public clonotypes were shared among persistent patients (around 2,600) than among newly diagnosed patients (approximately 930). As a limitation, the authors acknowledged that the small sample size may reduce accuracy. TRBV28, TRBJ1-2 and TRBJ2-5 were preferentially used in persistent disease, while TRBV20-1 and TRBJ2-1 were favored in newly diagnosed disease. Only peripheral blood was studied, because thyroid tissue, the primary lesion, was inaccessible.

The CDR3 has 12 amino acids, counting the end cysteine and phenylalanine. CDR3 DNA is the only sequence kept; it has 36 bases, read in frame from the first base. From a lookup of the germline V gene, CDR1 and CDR2 are SGHTA and FQGNSA. According to the study, the label for this sample's time point signals: persistent/refractory GD, antithyroid drugs over 5 years with positive TRAb. RNA was extracted from PBMCs in TRIzol for both TCR sequencing and RNA sequencing. The diagnosis of Graves' disease was made according to American Thyroid Association guidelines. The patients came from an endocrinology department in Xi'an, China. Each patient gave roughly 10 milliliters of peripheral blood, collected in an EDTA anticoagulant tube. Ficoll Paque Plus density gradient separation was used to isolate PBMCs, and no additional T cell sorting was done. An Agilent 2100 Bioanalyzer and agarose gel were used to check RNA quality, while a NanoDrop 2000 measured RNA concentration.

The library relied on multiplex PCR. Data came from an Illumina HiSeq 4000. iRepertoire HTBI primers and Arm-PCR amplification of CDR3 regions were used to construct TCR beta libraries. Gel purification was performed on PCR products prior to sequencing. As for how the authors treated the data: Across samples, around 62 TRBV and roughly 13 TRBJ segments were identified and used for gene usage analysis of CDR3 amino acid clonotypes. COPE and FqMerger were used to merge the filtered high-quality paired reads into contigs. BLAST was used to align contigs to IMGT TRBV, TRBD and TRBJ reference genes, with CDR3 defined following IMGT. Highly expanded clones were defined as clonotypes with a frequency above 0.1%. Shannon entropy served as the measure of repertoire diversity, while the Gini coefficient captured V-J evenness. Public clonotypes were defined as clonotypes shared by more than one individual. The raw public data were reprocessed by TCRdb itself: fastp quality trimming at Q25, MiXCR clonotype calling, in-frame beta chains only. Rows merge per CDR3 protein into single entries with the most common DNA and genes. The V and J calls follow TCRdb's processing rather than the paper's. This sample lists roughly 500,000 distinct CDR3 sequences; about a fifth were detected once. Clones ranked in the top ten supply 7% to 9.5% of the sample.

In its sample, this clonotype was seen a few times. Its specific antigen is unknown. The junction and the germline gene differ at one end; a read error may be behind it. The starting material was peripheral blood mononuclear cells (PBMCs), obtained when the disease was refractory, from a patient treated with antithyroid drugs. Recombination linked TRBV7-2 to TRBJ2-7; no D gene call is confident. The sequence derives from a female donor with Graves disease. In nucleotide form, the sequence is TGTGCCAGCAGCTTAAGAAGTAGGGTGCCTCGCTTC. This codes for CASSLRSRVPRF.